This T cell receptor (beta chain) was recorded in a study of cytomegalovirus exposure and HLA in healthy donors. Study-wide context: Earlier findings included some 100 million unique TCR beta sequences obtained from 180 million or so T cells. Study-level points and caveats: Highly shared sequence variants in one cluster were likely a sequencing artifact. Data from an earlier analysis indicated that most TCR beta V segments were productive either about 90% or about 30% of the time.

The CDR3 has 13 amino acids. Trimming pared 0 bases from V and 8 bases from J, leaving 11 bases between. Germline loops: CDR1 SGHNT, CDR2 YYREEE (reference sequence). This clone was seen more than once but under ten times. Its antigen is as yet unknown. The PCR had 60 Vbeta and 13 Jbeta primers. Libraries were prepared by immunoSEQ multiplex PCR; TCRdb keeps only in-frame clonotypes and omits some of them. The sample includes about 150,000 clones, roughly three quarters of them seen just once. This chain uses TRBV5-4 with TRBJ1-2, with no clear D. Sample: PBMCs. The clonotype comes from a woman aged 45-60 years in good health and CMV-seropositive. The CDR3 sequence: CASSLARESGYTF. Written as DNA, the CDR3 is TGTGCCAGCAGCTTGGCGCGGGAGAGCGGCTACACCTTC.